This entry lists 5 T cell receptor beta chains sequenced from one sample in a study of blood T cell repertoires in COVID-19. The data were produced by immunoSEQ multiplex PCR, yet TCRdb's version contains in-frame clones alone and is incomplete. Of 210,000 or so clones listed, around 80% are singletons. Material for sequencing was peripheral blood. The receptors stem from an elderly woman with active or convalescent COVID-19.

The V and J genes are TRBV5-6 and TRBJ1-4; 7 positions agree with TRBD1. This CDR3 is 16 amino acids long. Germline values: CDR1 SGHDT, CDR2 YYEEEE. J lost 6 bases, V lost 4 bases, and 12 bases had no gene match. CDR3: CASSRPTGTVDEKLFF. In DNA, the CDR3 is TGTGCCAGCAGCCGGCCGACCGGGACAGTGGATGAAAAACTGTTTTTT.

The chain recombines TRBV6-1 with TRBJ2-1; the match to TRBD2 covers 12 bases. CDR1 and CDR2 from the germline V gene are MNHNS and SASEGT. J gave up 4 bases and V 4 bases, and 5 bases lay outside the gene matches. The CDR3 spans 16 residues. The CDR3 DNA reads TGTGCCAGCAGTGTAATACTAGCGGGGGGATACAATGAGCAGTTCTTC. Amino acids: CASSVILAGGYNEQFF.

This rearrangement joins TRBV5-1 to TRBJ1-1; D is perhaps TRBD1 (5 bases). Germline CDR1 and CDR2: SGHRS and YFSETQ. The CDR3 is 16 amino acids. V lost 1 base, J lost 4 bases, and 17 bases lay in between. DNA for the CDR3: TGCGCCAGCAGCTTGCAGGGTCCCCTGTTCGGCACTGAAGCTTTCTTT. This encodes CASSLQGPLFGTEAFF.

The chain uses TRBV7-9 and TRBJ2-3; 8 positions match TRBD1. The CDR3 loop spans 15 amino acids. The V segment lost 6 bases and the J segment 1 base; nucleotides outside the gene matches: 6. The germline CDR1 and CDR2 sequences are SEHNR and FQNEAQ (reference sequence). The CDR3 sequence: CASRGQGAGTDTQYF. As DNA, the CDR3 is TGTGCCAGCAGGGGCCAGGGGGCCGGCACAGATACGCAGTATTTT. Supplemented by reference TRBV7-9 and TRBJ2-3, the full variable domain reads DTGVSQNPRHKITKRGQNVTFRCDPISEHNRLYWYRQTLGQGPEFLTYFQNEAQLEKSRLLSDRFSAERPKGSFSTLEIQRTEQGDSAMYLCASRGQGAGTDTQYFGPGTRLTVL.

The chain couples TRBV19 to TRBJ1-2, with 7 bases lining up with TRBD1. With 5 bases clipped from V and 1 base from J, the junction kept 7 bases outside the gene matches. CDR3 length: 15 amino acids. Germline V CDR1 and CDR2: LNHDA, SQIVND (reference sequence). The chain's CDR3 is CASSFDGQDNYGYTF. The CDR3 coding sequence is TGTGCCAGTAGTTTTGACGGACAGGATAACTATGGCTACACCTTC. Together with reference TRBV19 and TRBJ1-2, the CDR3 gives the full variable domain: DGGITQSPKYLFRKEGQNVTLSCEQNLNHDAMYWYRQDPGQGLRLIYYSQIVNDFQKGDIAEGYSVSREKKESFPLTVTSAQKNPTAFYLCASSFDGQDNYGYTFGSGTRLTVV.